Listed below are T cell receptor beta chains from one sample, sequenced in a study of blood T cell repertoires in COVID-19. The protocol was immunoSEQ multiplex PCR, while the TCRdb copy is restricted to in-frame clones and leaves out a portion. The sample lists about 94,000 clones, 70% to 90% seen once, with approximately 7.4% in the top ten. Sequenced input: peripheral blood. Receptors were obtained from a human donor with acute or convalescent COVID-19. The donor label of this sample is uncertain. Each CDR3 is given with its conserved first and last residue. The order of the fields is D gene, J gene, V gene, CDR3 protein. The D gene is left open where the match is weak.

>NA|TRBJ2-5|TRBV5-1
CASSLRGNRETQYF
>NA|TRBJ2-2|TRBV7-3
CASSQQGTGELFF
>TRBD1|TRBJ1-1|TRBV13
CASSRQGITEAFF
>TRBD1|TRBJ2-1|TRBV7-9
CASSAGTGKTNEQFF
>NA|TRBJ2-3|TRBV6-5
CASINRDQADTQYF
>NA|TRBJ1-2|TRBV24-1
CATSDLNRDYGYTF
>TRBD2|TRBJ2-1|TRBV3-1/TRBV3-2
CASSQSGRRGADNEQFF
>NA|TRBJ1-1|TRBV12-3/TRBV12-4
CASSLTPHTEAFF
>NA|TRBJ1-5|TRBV2
CASSGGVDNQPQHF
>TRBD2|TRBJ2-7|TRBV28
CASRTSGASYEQYF
>NA|TRBJ2-1|TRBV28
CASSLPGGHYNEQFF
>TRBD1|TRBJ1-2|TRBV27
CASSLDRGLDGYTF
>NA|TRBJ1-2|TRBV6-1
CASSESTALLDGYTF
>NA|TRBJ2-1|TRBV5-1
CASSLTTTDNEQFF
>NA|TRBJ2-1|TRBV18
CASSPINEQFF
>NA|TRBJ1-1|TRBV12-5
CASGLRTSVLTEAFF
>NA|TRBJ2-1|TRBV27
CASSRLGLQGNEQFF
>TRBD1|TRBJ2-1|TRBV9
CASSAWTGGNEQFF
>NA|TRBJ2-7|TRBV5-6
CASSLDPAGDHEQYF
>TRBD1|TRBJ2-3|TRBV7-3
CASSSARQGAGADTQYF
>NA|TRBJ2-3|TRBV7-3
CASSIRRDTDTQYF
>TRBD2|TRBJ2-2|TRBV7-3
CASSLGSGVNTGELFF